Below, 15 T cell receptor beta chains from the same sample are listed, as sequenced in a study of cytomegalovirus exposure and HLA in healthy donors. The PCR contained 60 Vbeta and 13 Jbeta primers. Method: immunoSEQ multiplex PCR; TCRdb's copy keeps in-frame clones and lacks some. The sample shows under 150,000 clones, approximately 83% of them seen only once. Sequenced input: PBMCs. The source is a male donor in good health and CMV-seronegative.

The chain is built from TRBV4-3 and TRBJ2-2; 7 nucleotides match TRBD1. Germline values: CDR1 LGHNA, CDR2 YSLEER. The CDR3 is 14 residues long. The V segment lost 7 bases and the J segment 2 bases; nucleotides outside the gene matches: 4. Here the CDR3 DNA reads TGCGCCAGCATGACAGGGCGCAACACCGGGGAGCTGTTTTTT. It translates to CASMTGRNTGELFF.

The chain has TRBV29-1 and TRBJ2-7; D is unclear. The germline V gene encodes CDR1 SQVTM and CDR2 ANQGSEA. The CDR3 has 14 residues. Trimming removed 5 bases from V and 0 bases from J, with 14 bases in between. The CDR3 sequence: CSVSRAESSYEQYF. For the CDR3, the DNA is TGCAGCGTTTCCCGCGCGGAGAGCTCCTACGAGCAGTACTTC.

This chain connects TRBV30 to TRBJ2-5; D uncertain. Germline V gene sequence: CDR1 GTSNPN, CDR2 SVGIG (reference sequence). This CDR3 is 13 amino acids long. The V gene lost 3 bases and the J gene lost 5 bases, with 13 bases spanning the gap. CDR3 amino acids: CAWRNGGTETQYF. CDR3 bases: TGTGCCTGGAGAAACGGCGGTACCGAGACCCAGTACTTC.

This clone appeared a single time. CDR3 protein: CASSGVSNEQFF. CDR3 bases: TGTGCCAGCTCGGGAGTGAGCAATGAGCAGTTCTTC. V usage is TRBV7-9 and J usage is TRBJ2-1; D may be TRBD2 (6 bases). The CDR3 runs to 12 residues. In germline, CDR1 is SEHNR, CDR2 FQNEAQ (reference sequence). V was clipped by 8 bases and J by 6 bases, with 11 bases between them.

This chain connects TRBV6-5 to TRBJ2-7; D gene uncertain. Trimming left V 5 bases short and J 1 base short, with 9 bases between. CDR1 MNHEY and CDR2 SVGAGI come from the germline V gene. The CDR3 is 13 amino acids. This chain's CDR3 is CASSILGSYEQYF. The CDR3 nucleotides are TGTGCCAGCAGTATTCTAGGTTCCTACGAGCAGTACTTC.

The V gene is TRBV6-1, the J gene TRBJ2-5, with 9 bases aligning to TRBD1. Losses at the gene ends were 9 bases for V and 4 bases for J; bases not matched to a gene: 9. This CDR3 comprises 14 residues. Germline V gene data show CDR1 as MNHNS and CDR2 as SASEGT. The CDR3 region is CASTTGTGRETQYF. The CDR3 DNA follows: TGTGCCAGTACAACCGGGACAGGGAGAGAGACCCAGTACTTC.

The chain links TRBV2 to TRBJ1-4; tentative D call: TRBD1 (6 bases). This CDR3 region has 15 residues. CDR1 SNHLY and CDR2 FYNNEI come from the germline V gene. Trimming shortened V by 6 bases and J by 3 bases, and 14 bases separated the two germline ends. Here the CDR3 reads CASRGRQGPNEKLFF. DNA for the CDR3: TGTGCCAGCAGGGGTCGGCAGGGGCCTAATGAAAAACTGTTTTTT.

This clone was picked up one time. The chain carries TRBV5-6 and TRBJ2-5; TRBD2 matches 11 bases. Gene TRBJ2-7 matches the end of the DNA better, so the J call may be wrong. Germline V CDR1 and CDR2: SGHDT, YYEEEE. This CDR3 comprises 16 residues. This CDR3 is CASLADNSGRVYEQYF. CDR3 coding DNA: TGTGCCAGCCTGGCTGACAATAGCGGGAGGGTCTACGAGCAGTACTTC.

V and J are TRBV6-1 and TRBJ1-1; possible D gene TRBD1, 5 bases. There are 14 residues in the CDR3. Trimming removed 7 bases from V and 6 bases from J, with 18 bases in between. CDR1 and CDR2 (germline): MNHNS, SASEGT. CDR3 amino acids: CASIQGVGYPEAFF. The CDR3 DNA sequence: TGTGCCAGCATTCAAGGGGTGGGGTATCCTGAAGCTTTCTTT.

This rearrangement joins TRBV11-2 to TRBJ1-2; a possible D gene is TRBD1 (5 bases). The length of the CDR3 is 13 residues. The V end was cut by 5 bases, the J end by 1 base, with 8 bases between. Germline V gene lookup returns CDR1 SGHAT and CDR2 FQNNGV. This chain's CDR3 is CASSPDSNYGYTF. The CDR3 nucleotides read TGTGCCAGCAGCCCCGACAGTAACTATGGCTACACCTTC.

This clone was seen more than once but under ten times. The V and J genes are TRBV5-6 and TRBJ1-6, with D maybe TRBD1 (5 bases). The CDR3 contains 15 residues. Trimming removed 1 base at V and 7 bases at J, with 12 bases between. Germline V gene lookup returns CDR1 SGHDT and CDR2 YYEEEE. This CDR3 reads CASSLTGVGNSPLHF. The CDR3 DNA follows: TGTGCCAGCAGCTTGACAGGAGTTGGGAATTCACCCCTCCACTTT. The full variable domain, its missing parts supplied by reference TRBV5-6 and TRBJ1-6, is DAGVTQSPTHLIKTRGQQVTLRCSPKSGHDTVSWYQQALGQGPQFIFQYYEEEERQRGNFPDRFSGHQFPNYSSELNVNALLLGDSALYLCASSLTGVGNSPLHFGNGTRLTVT.

J is TRBJ2-1 and V is TRBV5-4; D might be TRBD1 (6 bases). This CDR3 is 13 amino acids long. Germline V gene data show CDR1 as SGHNT and CDR2 as YYREEE (reference sequence). V lost 5 bases and J lost 1, with 7 bases in between. The CDR3 reads CASRQGSYNEQFF. DNA of the CDR3: TGTGCCAGCAGGCAGGGGTCCTACAATGAGCAGTTCTTC.

The chain uses TRBV9 and TRBJ2-1; 9 positions match TRBD2. V shed 0 bases, J shed 7 bases, and the junction held 5 bases outside the gene matches. The CDR3 contains 15 residues. The V gene's germline CDR1 is SGDLS and CDR2 YYNGEE. CDR3 amino acids: CASSVVTSGLNEQFF. The DNA for the CDR3 is TGTGCCAGCAGCGTAGTAACTAGCGGGCTAAATGAGCAGTTCTTC.

V usage is TRBV7-9 and J usage is TRBJ2-3; 11 positions match TRBD2. The J segment lost 3 bases and the V segment lost 4 bases, leaving 9 bases of the junction unmatched. The CDR3 sequence is 17 residues long. The germline V gene has CDR1 SEHNR and CDR2 FQNEAQ (reference sequence). The CDR3 loop is CASSSQLAGVGTDTQYF. The CDR3 nucleotides read TGTGCCAGCAGCTCGCAACTAGCGGGAGTGGGTACAGATACGCAGTATTTT.

The rearrangement links TRBV18 to TRBJ2-1; weak D call: TRBD1 (6 bases). The CDR3 extends over 15 amino acids. Trimming removed 0 bases at V and 4 bases at J, with 10 bases between. Per the germline V gene, CDR1 is KGHSH and CDR2 is LQKENI. CDR3 in amino acids: CASSPPGHTYNEQFF. The DNA of the CDR3 is TGTGCCAGCTCACCACCGGGACACACTTACAATGAGCAGTTCTTC.